Listed here are 5 T cell receptor beta chains from one sample, sequenced in a study of T-cell reconstitution after alpha-beta-depleted transplantation in children. The authors prepared the TCRbeta library with unique molecular identifiers. TCRdb reanalysed the PCR reads using MiXCR and keeps one entry per CDR3 protein. The sample has under 450,000 distinct CDR3 sequences, roughly 13% seen once. The sequencing here drew on PBMCs, taken from the stem cell graft. These TCRs come from a human donor who donated a stem cell graft to a child with Fanconi anemia.

The chain carries TRBV7-2 and TRBJ2-1, with D perhaps matching TRBD1 (6 bases). V lost 4 bases to trimming and J lost 9 bases, with 13 bases between them. Germline V CDR1 and CDR2: SGHTA, FQGNSA. This CDR3 contains 13 residues. CDR3 bases: TGTGCCAGCAGCTCCTCTGGGGGCCTTGAGCAGTTCTTC. Residues: CASSSSGGLEQFF.

CDR3 region: CASSPWTSGEETQYF. The CDR3 DNA sequence: TGTGCCAGCAGTCCCTGGACTAGCGGGGAGGAGACCCAGTACTTC. The J gene is TRBJ2-5, the V gene TRBV12-3 or TRBV12-4; 12 nucleotides align to TRBD2. The CDR3 loop spans 15 amino acids. Unmatched junction bases numbered 6, after V lost 5 bases and J lost 5 bases.

With regard to this clonotype: One end of the junction does not line up with germline, which may come from a read error. The chain links TRBV5-1 to TRBJ2-5; D remains unclear. Germline CDR1 reads SGHRS; CDR2 reads YFSETQ. The CDR3 extends over 13 amino acids. The DNA of the CDR3 is TGCGCCAGCAGTTTGGTGGGTCAAGAGAGCCAGTACTTC. Translated, it gives CASSLVGQESQYF.

This clonotype was recorded a few times. The V gene is TRBV6-2 or TRBV6-3, the J gene TRBJ2-7, with 7 bases lining up with TRBD1. Germline V gene sequence: CDR1 MNHEY, CDR2 SVGEGT. V gave up 6 bases and J gave up 0 bases; unmatched junction bases: 2. The CDR3 consists of 13 residues. CDR3 amino acids: CASRRDSSYEQYV. The DNA for the CDR3 is TGTGCCAGCAGGAGGGACAGCTCCTACGAGCAGTACGTC.

The chain has TRBV10-3 and TRBJ2-3, with D perhaps matching TRBD1 (6 bases). The CDR3 loop spans 14 amino acids. Germline CDR1 reads ENHRY; CDR2 reads SYGVKD. V was clipped by 4 bases and J by 0 bases, with 8 bases between them. CDR3 amino acids: CAISVTGSTDTQYF. The CDR3 nucleotides are TGTGCCATCAGTGTAACAGGGAGCACAGATACGCAGTATTTT.